This T cell receptor (beta chain) was identified in a study of control samples from healthy donors and cancer patients. The V and J ends lost 2 bases and 7 bases respectively, with 17 bases between them. Germline CDR1 reads MNHEY; CDR2 reads SVGAGI. This CDR3 is built from 15 residues. The repertoire was sequenced with immunoSEQ multiplex PCR; TCRdb's copy has only in-frame clones and lacks some. The top ten hold around 35% of the sample, which has approximately 100,000 clones, 65% to 85% seen once. This chain connects TRBV6-5 to TRBJ1-2; possible D gene TRBD1, 6 bases. This sequence was found in a man aged 65 to 79 with lung cancer. The specimen was PBMCs. In DNA form, the CDR3 reads TGTGCCAGCAGTTACAGCGGGGAGGGGGATGGTGGCTACACCTTC. Encoded protein: CASSYSGEGDGGYTF.